These T cell receptor beta chains were read from a single sample in a study of blood T cells in healthy people across ages. TCRdb recomputed calls from the 5' RACE reads with MiXCR, one row per CDR3 protein. This table holds 1.5 million to 2 million distinct CDR3 sequences, around 50% found once. The sample taken for sequencing was blood. The receptors derive from a woman between 40 and 50 years old in good health. Each CDR3 is given with its conserved first and last residue. The order of the fields is V gene, J gene, CDR3 protein.

V gene: TRBV13; J gene: TRBJ2-1; CDR3 protein: CASSPDGSDEQFF
V gene: TRBV6-5; J gene: TRBJ1-2; CDR3 protein: CATLGDPNYGYTF
V gene: TRBV3-1; J gene: .; CDR3 protein: CASSPTGTGTYNEQYF
V gene: TRBV28; J gene: TRBJ2-1; CDR3 protein: CASSLAGQGLNEQFF
V gene: TRBV20-1; J gene: TRBJ2-3; CDR3 protein: CAARPSLSDTQYF
V gene: TRBV7-2; J gene: TRBJ1-6; CDR3 protein: CASSPSLQRNSPLHF
V gene: TRBV5-5; J gene: TRBJ2-7; CDR3 protein: CASSYEAIYEQYF
V gene: TRBV3-1; J gene: TRBJ2-3; CDR3 protein: CASSQRAGSGTQYF
V gene: TRBV3-1; J gene: TRBJ2-5; CDR3 protein: CASSQDQRGTSGNEQYF
V gene: TRBV7-2; J gene: TRBJ2-5; CDR3 protein: CASSWLGGLQKETQYF
V gene: TRBV5-1; J gene: TRBJ2-5; CDR3 protein: CASTEGGIQETQYF
V gene: TRBV20-1; J gene: TRBJ1-4; CDR3 protein: CSARDPRGSEKLFF
V gene: TRBV7-8; J gene: TRBJ2-1; CDR3 protein: CASSLELAGGRLYNEQFF
V gene: TRBV20-1; J gene: TRBJ1-5; CDR3 protein: CSAPGHLYSNQPQHF
V gene: TRBV7-8; J gene: TRBJ2-3; CDR3 protein: CASSHWGTSGGSTDTQYF
V gene: TRBV27; J gene: TRBJ2-3; CDR3 protein: CASKLGSSYDTQYF
V gene: TRBV7-8; J gene: .; CDR3 protein: CASSPYIRREDGTQYF
V gene: TRBV20-1; J gene: TRBJ2-5; CDR3 protein: CSARDHSRASSEETQYF
V gene: TRBV6-2/TRBV6-3; J gene: TRBJ2-1; CDR3 protein: CVSTGGGSYNEQFF
V gene: TRBV5-6; J gene: TRBJ2-5; CDR3 protein: CASSSTPSSKDEETQYF
V gene: TRBV4-3; J gene: TRBJ2-7; CDR3 protein: CASSLQDRDEQYF
V gene: TRBV5-1; J gene: TRBJ1-2; CDR3 protein: CASSLVTDLLYGYTF
V gene: TRBV6-2/TRBV6-3; J gene: TRBJ2-1; CDR3 protein: CASSYESPGARYNEQFF
V gene: TRBV5-4; J gene: TRBJ2-1; CDR3 protein: CASSLPSNLYNEQFF
V gene: TRBV15; J gene: TRBJ2-7; CDR3 protein: CATSRGGGQGIYEQYF
V gene: TRBV20-1; J gene: TRBJ1-6; CDR3 protein: CSAPDRASPLHF
V gene: TRBV6-5; J gene: TRBJ2-3; CDR3 protein: CASSRRDRSRDTQYF
V gene: TRBV20-1; J gene: TRBJ2-4; CDR3 protein: CSATRGVEQYF
V gene: TRBV28; J gene: TRBJ2-5; CDR3 protein: CASKITGYPTGVETQYF
V gene: TRBV6-2/TRBV6-3; J gene: TRBJ1-1; CDR3 protein: CASSYSHRGAFF
V gene: TRBV27; J gene: TRBJ2-7; CDR3 protein: CASSTGTESSYEQYF
V gene: TRBV20-1; J gene: .; CDR3 protein: CSVAGGLDRAPYEQYF
V gene: TRBV4-2; J gene: TRBJ2-1; CDR3 protein: CASSRAGRGPYNEQFF
V gene: TRBV4-3; J gene: TRBJ2-3; CDR3 protein: CASSQEPRSSTDTQYF
V gene: TRBV20-1; J gene: TRBJ1-4; CDR3 protein: CSAREGAAGEKLFF
V gene: TRBV2; J gene: TRBJ2-5; CDR3 protein: CASTERREETQYF
V gene: TRBV7-2; J gene: TRBJ1-5; CDR3 protein: CASSLALKGGQPQHF
V gene: TRBV7-8; J gene: TRBJ2-7; CDR3 protein: CASSLGASGGPSFSYEQYF
V gene: TRBV7-9; J gene: TRBJ1-2; CDR3 protein: CASSSTVPAAGYTF
V gene: TRBV6-6; J gene: TRBJ2-3; CDR3 protein: CASSDGAGDTQYF
V gene: TRBV9; J gene: TRBJ1-1; CDR3 protein: CASSGSATPNRTEAFF
V gene: TRBV11-2; J gene: TRBJ1-2; CDR3 protein: CASTLGEFINYGYTF
V gene: TRBV6-6; J gene: TRBJ2-7; CDR3 protein: CASRLRDYEQYF
V gene: TRBV3-1; J gene: TRBJ2-3; CDR3 protein: CASSQEELSTGTQYF
V gene: TRBV20-1; J gene: TRBJ2-1; CDR3 protein: CSAIHGTENEQFF
V gene: TRBV28; J gene: TRBJ2-4; CDR3 protein: CASSQNRDTKLIQYF
V gene: TRBV13; J gene: TRBJ2-7; CDR3 protein: CASSLPTGGDEQYF
V gene: TRBV20-1; J gene: TRBJ2-3; CDR3 protein: CSASVGTSVISDTQYF
V gene: TRBV4-1; J gene: TRBJ1-6; CDR3 protein: CASSQISIGGFGPPHHF
V gene: TRBV6-2/TRBV6-3; J gene: TRBJ2-3; CDR3 protein: CASRMVAGTDTQYF
V gene: TRBV7-9; J gene: TRBJ2-5; CDR3 protein: CASGYGRTAIGAQYF
V gene: TRBV7-9; J gene: TRBJ2-3; CDR3 protein: CASAETVGSADTQYF